This passage covers 20 T cell receptor beta chains from one sample sequenced in a study of blood T cell repertoires in COVID-19. The method was immunoSEQ multiplex PCR; TCRdb's version includes in-frame clones alone and lacks a portion of them. The sample holds about 220,000 clones, around four fifths seen once. Input material: peripheral blood. Source of these receptors: a man younger than 40 with active or convalescent COVID-19.

This chain links TRBV7-2 with TRBJ2-5, with a weak D call TRBD2 (5 bases). In germline, CDR1 is SGHTA, CDR2 FQGNSA. This CDR3 comprises 15 residues. Trimming took 1 base from V and 3 from J, leaving 12 bases between them. The CDR3 DNA reads TGTGCCAGCAGCTTAGATTTAGGGAGAAAAGAGACCCAGTACTTC. This translates into CASSLDLGRKETQYF.

Only one count was recorded for this clone. This rearrangement joins TRBV18 to TRBJ2-7, with 14 bases identical to TRBD2. CDR3 length equals 17 residues. CDR1 is KGHSH and CDR2 is LQKENI in the germline V gene. The trim removed 3 bases at V and 4 bases at J, leaving 8 bases unmatched. CDR3 bases: TGTGCCAGCTCACCGAGAGGGACTAGCGGGAGAGGGTACGAGCAGTACTTC. This sequence encodes CASSPRGTSGRGYEQYF.

The gene calls are TRBV7-3 and TRBJ2-3, with 7 bases identical to TRBD2. This CDR3 comprises 15 residues. Germline trimming cut 5 bases from V and 5 bases from J; bases unmatched to any gene: 10. CDR1 SGHTA and CDR2 FQGTGA come from the germline V gene. Here the CDR3 reads CASSTAGYREDTQYF. The CDR3 bases are TGTGCCAGCAGCACAGCGGGATATCGAGAAGATACGCAGTATTTT. Together with reference TRBV7-3 and TRBJ2-3, the CDR3 gives the full variable domain: GAGVSQTPSNKVTEKGKYVELRCDPISGHTALYWYRQSLGQGPEFLIYFQGTGAADDSGLPNDRFFAVRPEGSVSTLKIQRTERGDSAVYLCASSTAGYREDTQYFGPGTRLTVL.

J is TRBJ1-1 and V is TRBV7-2; tentative D call: TRBD1 (6 bases). The CDR3 has 13 residues. From germline, CDR1 is SGHTA and CDR2 FQGNSA. V was clipped by 4 bases and J by 3 bases, with 9 bases between them. This chain's CDR3 is CASSSQGYTEAFF. The CDR3 DNA follows: TGTGCCAGCAGCTCCCAGGGGTACACTGAAGCTTTCTTT.

V gene TRBV7-9 combines with J gene TRBJ1-2, with 7 nucleotides matching TRBD1. V lost 3 bases to trimming and J lost 2 bases; unmatched junction nucleotides: 6. CDR3 length: 15 residues. Germline assignment: CDR1 SEHNR and CDR2 FQNEAQ (reference sequence). The CDR3 bases are TGTGCCAGCAGCTTGTCTGAGACAGGGAACTATGGCTACACCTTC. It codes for CASSLSETGNYGYTF.

This clone was counted only a few times. This rearrangement joins TRBV3-1 (or the pseudogene TRBV3-2) to TRBJ2-3; no clear D gene. The CDR3 spans 15 residues. Trimming pared 0 bases from V and 5 bases from J, leaving 12 bases between. Germline V gene sequence: CDR1 LGHDT, CDR2 YNNKEL (reference sequence). The CDR3 bases are TGTGCCAGCAGCCAAGATTGGCAGAACCGAGATACGCAGTATTTT. It codes for CASSQDWQNRDTQYF.

The rearrangement links TRBV7-9 to TRBJ1-6; D might be TRBD1 (5 bases). This CDR3 spans 14 amino acids. Germline CDR1 and CDR2: SEHNR and FQNEAQ (reference sequence). Trimming cost V 3 bases and J 6 bases, with 9 bases left between them. The CDR3 here is CASSFGGPNSPLHF. The CDR3 DNA reads TGTGCCAGCAGCTTCGGGGGTCCTAATTCACCCCTCCACTTT.

This clone came up once. V usage is TRBV7-6 and J usage is TRBJ2-7, with 7 bases identical to TRBD2. This CDR3 comprises 15 residues. CDR1 and CDR2 (germline): SGHVS, FNYEAQ. Unmatched junction bases numbered 2, after V lost 0 bases and J lost 0 bases. CDR3: CASSLAGGSSYEQYF. In DNA, the CDR3 is TGTGCCAGCAGCTTAGCCGGGGGGAGCTCCTACGAGCAGTACTTC.

This rearrangement joins TRBV7-9 to TRBJ1-5; D might be TRBD1 (6 bases). Germline values: CDR1 SEHNR, CDR2 FQNEAQ (reference sequence). CDR3 length equals 11 residues. V was clipped by 1 base and J by 11 bases, with 6 bases between them. The CDR3 here is CASSLEGAQHF. The CDR3 DNA reads as TGTGCCAGCAGCTTAGAGGGGGCCCAGCATTTT.

The V call is TRBV7-9, the J call TRBJ1-1; tentatively, D is TRBD1 (5 bases). CDR1 SEHNR and CDR2 FQNEAQ come from the germline V gene (reference sequence). The CDR3 extends over 13 amino acids. Trimming removed 8 bases at V and 1 base at J, with 11 bases between. The CDR3 is CASDRGGNTEAFF. Written as DNA, the CDR3 is TGTGCCAGCGACCGCGGGGGGAACACTGAAGCTTTCTTT.

The chain employs TRBV27 and TRBJ2-7; TRBD1 might be the D (5 bases). The CDR3 covers 15 residues. V was cut by 5 bases and J by 3 bases, with 17 bases left in between. CDR1 and CDR2 (germline): MNHEY, SMNVEV (reference sequence). CDR3 in amino acids: CASSPPLRGYYEQYF. The DNA for the CDR3 is TGTGCCAGCAGTCCCCCACTAAGGGGCTACTACGAGCAGTACTTC.

In this sample, this clone turned up once. The chain is built from TRBV15 and TRBJ2-7; 8 bases line up with TRBD1. Germline-derived CDR1 and CDR2 are LNHNV and YYDKDF (reference sequence). The CDR3 is 13 residues long. J was trimmed by 12 bases and V by 0 bases; bases with no gene match: 7. CDR3 amino acids: CATSRDRQGATYF. The CDR3 nucleotides read TGTGCCACCAGCAGAGATCGGCAGGGGGCGACGTACTTC.

On this clone: An end of the junction does not agree with germline; a read error may underlie this. J is TRBJ2-1 and V is TRBV10-1; D gene unclear. Looked up from germline, CDR1 is WNHNN and CDR2 is SYGVQD (reference sequence). The CDR3 totals 11 residues. The CDR3 region is CASSGSEAPLF. The CDR3 nucleotides are TGCGCCAGCAGTGGGTCAGAAGCCCCTCTCTTC.

The chain carries TRBV3-1 (or the pseudogene TRBV3-2) and TRBJ2-3, with 7 bases fitting TRBD2. The CDR3 spans 15 residues. The germline gives CDR1 LGHDT, CDR2 YNNKEL (reference sequence). V dropped 1 base and J dropped 1; count of bases not matched to a gene: 2. The CDR3 sequence is CASSQAGLRTDTQYF. In nucleotides, the CDR3 is TGTGCCAGCAGCCAAGCGGGACTACGCACAGATACGCAGTATTTT.

The chain joins TRBV10-3 to TRBJ2-5; D perhaps matches TRBD1 (6 bases). Trimming cost V 6 bases and J 2 bases, with 10 bases left between them. The CDR3 covers 13 residues. Germline V gives CDR1 ENHRY, CDR2 SYGVKD. As DNA, the CDR3 is TGTGCCATCAGGAACAGGGCGCAAGAGACCCAGTACTTC. This sequence encodes CAIRNRAQETQYF.

V is TRBV3-1 (or the pseudogene TRBV3-2) and J is TRBJ1-2; D might be TRBD1 (5 bases). The CDR3 spans 11 residues. The germline V and J ends were trimmed by 4 bases and 6 bases, with 6 bases remaining between them. Germline-derived CDR1 and CDR2 are LGHDT and YNNKEL (reference sequence). DNA for the CDR3: TGTGCCAGCAGCCGGGGGGATGGCTACACCTTC. This encodes CASSRGDGYTF.

The rearrangement uses TRBV2 and TRBJ1-1; 7 positions agree with TRBD1. The length of the CDR3 is 14 residues. V shed 3 bases and J 4 bases; nucleotides not matched to a gene: 5. Germline CDR1 SNHLY, CDR2 FYNNEI. CDR3 bases: TGTGCCAGCAGTGAGAAGGGGGCGGTCACTGAAGCTTTCTTT. This sequence encodes CASSEKGAVTEAFF.

This chain connects TRBV5-1 to TRBJ2-5; the D gene is possibly TRBD2 (5 bases). Trimming took off 4 bases at V and 1 base at J, with 14 bases between the two ends. This CDR3 is 15 amino acids long. Germline V gene lookup returns CDR1 SGHRS and CDR2 YFSETQ. CDR3 in amino acids: CASSRATGIQETQYF. As DNA, the CDR3 is TGCGCCAGCAGCCGGGCGACCGGGATCCAAGAGACCCAGTACTTC.

J is TRBJ1-6 and V is TRBV5-4; the D is unclear. Germline CDR1 is SGHNT and CDR2 is YYREEE (reference sequence). This CDR3 contains 15 residues. Trimming pared 3 bases from V and 5 bases from J, leaving 12 bases between. The CDR3 coding sequence is TGTGCCAGCAGCTCCGGGAGTTTCAATAATTCACCCCTCCACTTT. Its protein is CASSSGSFNNSPLHF. The whole variable domain, remainder taken from reference TRBV5-4 and TRBJ1-6, is ETGVTQSPTHLIKTRGQQVTLRCSSQSGHNTVSWYQQALGQGPQFIFQYYREEENGRGNFPPRFSGLQFPNYSSELNVNALELDDSALYLCASSSGSFNNSPLHFGNGTRLTVT.

This sequence joins TRBV7-2 and TRBJ2-3, with TRBD2 matching over 7 bases. Germline V gene lookup returns CDR1 SGHTA and CDR2 FQGNSA. The CDR3 consists of 15 residues. V was pared by 5 bases and J by 8 bases, with 13 bases of the junction left unmatched. CDR3: CASSHLADWGGTQYF. The DNA for the CDR3 is TGTGCCAGCAGCCACCTAGCGGACTGGGGAGGTACGCAGTATTTT.